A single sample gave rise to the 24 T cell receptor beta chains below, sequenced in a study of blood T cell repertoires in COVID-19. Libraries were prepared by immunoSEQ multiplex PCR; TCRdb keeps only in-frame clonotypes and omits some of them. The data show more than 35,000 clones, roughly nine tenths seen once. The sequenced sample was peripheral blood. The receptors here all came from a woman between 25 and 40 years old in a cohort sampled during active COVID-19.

Here the CDR3 reads CSAPDRGIGYTF. The CDR3 DNA reads TGCAGCGCCCCGGACAGGGGGATTGGCTACACCTTC. V usage is TRBV29-1 and J usage is TRBJ1-2, with 10 positions matching TRBD1. Losses at the gene ends were 7 bases for V and 7 bases for J; bases not matched to a gene: 6. Germline lookup yields CDR1 SQVTM and CDR2 ANQGSEA. The CDR3 has 12 amino acids.

The CDR3 DNA follows: TGTGCCAGCAGTCGACTGACAGGGGGCTGGTTGGGCACTGAAGCTTTCTTT. Protein sequence: CASSRLTGGWLGTEAFF. The chain recombines TRBV14 with TRBJ1-1; 10 bases agree with TRBD1. Trimming cost V 6 bases and J 4 bases; bases outside gene matches: 14. This CDR3 is 17 amino acids long. CDR1 and CDR2 from the germline V gene are SGHDN and FVKESK.

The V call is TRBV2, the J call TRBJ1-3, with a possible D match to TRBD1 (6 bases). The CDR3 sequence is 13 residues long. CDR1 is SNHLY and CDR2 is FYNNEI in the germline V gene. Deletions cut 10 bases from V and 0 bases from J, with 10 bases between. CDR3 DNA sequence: TGTGCCATAACAGGGTTCTCTGGAAACACCATATATTTT. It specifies CAITGFSGNTIYF.

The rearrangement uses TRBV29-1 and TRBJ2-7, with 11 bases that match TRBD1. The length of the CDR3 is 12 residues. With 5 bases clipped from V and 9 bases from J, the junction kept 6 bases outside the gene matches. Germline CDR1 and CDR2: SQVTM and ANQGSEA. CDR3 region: CSVSGQGEGQYF. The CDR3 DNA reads TGCAGCGTTTCGGGACAGGGGGAAGGGCAGTACTTC.

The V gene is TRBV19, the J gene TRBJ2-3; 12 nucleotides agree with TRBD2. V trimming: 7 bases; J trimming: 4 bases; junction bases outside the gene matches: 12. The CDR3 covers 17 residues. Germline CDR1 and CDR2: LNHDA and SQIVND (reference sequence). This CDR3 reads CASTLQWASGRADTQYF. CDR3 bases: TGTGCCAGTACCCTCCAGTGGGCTAGCGGGAGGGCAGATACGCAGTATTTT.

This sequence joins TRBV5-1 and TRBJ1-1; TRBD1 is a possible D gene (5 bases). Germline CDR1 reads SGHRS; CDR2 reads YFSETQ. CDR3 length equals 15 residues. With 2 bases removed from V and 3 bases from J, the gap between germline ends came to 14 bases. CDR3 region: CASSFGGAGDTEAFF. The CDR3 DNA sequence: TGCGCCAGCAGCTTTGGAGGGGCGGGGGACACTGAAGCTTTCTTT.

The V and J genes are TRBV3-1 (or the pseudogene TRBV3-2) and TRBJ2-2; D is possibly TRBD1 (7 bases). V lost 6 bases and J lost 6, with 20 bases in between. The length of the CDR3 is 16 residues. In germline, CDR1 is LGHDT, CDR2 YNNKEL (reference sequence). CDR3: CASSLGMSRGAGELFF. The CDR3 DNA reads TGTGCCAGCAGTCTGGGGATGAGCAGGGGGGCCGGGGAGCTGTTTTTT.

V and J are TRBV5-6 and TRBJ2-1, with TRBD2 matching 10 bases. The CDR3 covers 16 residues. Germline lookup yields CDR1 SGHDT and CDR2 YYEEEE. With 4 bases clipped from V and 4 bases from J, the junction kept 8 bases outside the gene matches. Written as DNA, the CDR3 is TGTGCCAGCAGCCCTCGCATAGCGGGAGGTTACAATGAGCAGTTCTTC. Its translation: CASSPRIAGGYNEQFF.

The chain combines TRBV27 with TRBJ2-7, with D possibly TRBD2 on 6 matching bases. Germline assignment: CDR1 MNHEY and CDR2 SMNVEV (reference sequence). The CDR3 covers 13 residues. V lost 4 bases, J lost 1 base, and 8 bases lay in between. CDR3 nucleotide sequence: TGTGCCAGCAGTTGGGACTCGTCCTACGAGCAGTACTTC. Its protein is CASSWDSSYEQYF.

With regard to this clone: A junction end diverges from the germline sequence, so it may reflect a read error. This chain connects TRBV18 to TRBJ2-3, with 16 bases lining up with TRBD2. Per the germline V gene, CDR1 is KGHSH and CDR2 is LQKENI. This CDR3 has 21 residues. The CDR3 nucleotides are TGTGCCAGCTCCCCACCTGGGACTAGCGGGAGGGGAGCCGAGACGGTAGATACGCAGTATTTT. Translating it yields CASSPPGTSGRGAETVDTQYF.

In DNA, the CDR3 is TGCGCCAGCAGCTTGGCGGGAGTAAGCGAGACCCAGTACTTC. It encodes CASSLAGVSETQYF. The J gene is TRBJ2-5, the V gene TRBV5-1; maybe TRBD2 (6 bases). Germline V gene data show CDR1 as SGHRS and CDR2 as YFSETQ. This CDR3 contains 14 residues. V was clipped by 0 bases and J by 5 bases, with 11 bases between them.

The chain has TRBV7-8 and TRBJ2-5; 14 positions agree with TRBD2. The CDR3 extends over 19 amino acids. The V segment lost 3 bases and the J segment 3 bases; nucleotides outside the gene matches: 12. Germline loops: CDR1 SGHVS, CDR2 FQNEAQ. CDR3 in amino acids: CASSFPPGLAGVSKETQYF. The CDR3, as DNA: TGTGCCAGCAGCTTCCCCCCGGGACTAGCGGGAGTGTCCAAAGAGACCCAGTACTTC.

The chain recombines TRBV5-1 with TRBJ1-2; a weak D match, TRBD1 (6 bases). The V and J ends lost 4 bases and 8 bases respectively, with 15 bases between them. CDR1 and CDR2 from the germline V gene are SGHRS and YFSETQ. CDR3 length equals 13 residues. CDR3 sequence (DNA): TGCGCCAGCAGCCGTACAGGGATTCGAGGCTACACCTTC. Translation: CASSRTGIRGYTF.

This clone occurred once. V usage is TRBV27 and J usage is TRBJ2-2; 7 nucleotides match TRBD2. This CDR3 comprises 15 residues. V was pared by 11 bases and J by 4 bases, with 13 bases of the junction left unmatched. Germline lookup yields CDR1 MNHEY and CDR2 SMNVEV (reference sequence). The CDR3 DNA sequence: TGTGCCTCCCGAGGTGGCGGGAGAAGCACCGGGGAGCTGTTTTTT. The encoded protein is CASRGGGRSTGELFF.

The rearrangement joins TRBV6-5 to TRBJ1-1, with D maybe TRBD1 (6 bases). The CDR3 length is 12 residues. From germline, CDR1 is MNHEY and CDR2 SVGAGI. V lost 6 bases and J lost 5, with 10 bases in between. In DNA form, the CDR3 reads TGTGCCAGCAGAAACACAGGGACTGAAGCTTTCTTT. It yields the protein CASRNTGTEAFF.

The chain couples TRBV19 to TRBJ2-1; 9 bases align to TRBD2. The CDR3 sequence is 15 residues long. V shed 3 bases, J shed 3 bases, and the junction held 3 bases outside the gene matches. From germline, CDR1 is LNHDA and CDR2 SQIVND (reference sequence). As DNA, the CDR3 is TGTGCCAGTAGTATGAGTAGCGGGAGCTACAATGAGCAGTTCTTC. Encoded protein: CASSMSSGSYNEQFF.

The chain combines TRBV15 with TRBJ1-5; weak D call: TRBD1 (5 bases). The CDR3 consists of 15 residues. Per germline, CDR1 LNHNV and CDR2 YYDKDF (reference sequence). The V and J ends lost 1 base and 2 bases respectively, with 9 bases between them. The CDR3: CATSRGSGGNQPQHF. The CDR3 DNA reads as TGTGCCACCAGCAGAGGATCGGGGGGCAATCAGCCCCAGCATTTT.

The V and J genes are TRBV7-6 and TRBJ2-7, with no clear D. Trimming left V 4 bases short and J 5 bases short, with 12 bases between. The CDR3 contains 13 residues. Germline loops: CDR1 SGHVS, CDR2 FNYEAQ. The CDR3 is CASSSGLVDEQYF. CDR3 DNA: TGTGCCAGCAGCTCGGGTTTGGTAGACGAGCAGTACTTC.

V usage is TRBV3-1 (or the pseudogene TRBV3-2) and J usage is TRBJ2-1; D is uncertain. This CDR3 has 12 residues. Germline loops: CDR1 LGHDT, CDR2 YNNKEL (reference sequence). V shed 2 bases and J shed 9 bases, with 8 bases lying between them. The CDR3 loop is CASSQHGGEQFF. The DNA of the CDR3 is TGTGCCAGCAGCCAACACGGCGGTGAGCAGTTCTTC.

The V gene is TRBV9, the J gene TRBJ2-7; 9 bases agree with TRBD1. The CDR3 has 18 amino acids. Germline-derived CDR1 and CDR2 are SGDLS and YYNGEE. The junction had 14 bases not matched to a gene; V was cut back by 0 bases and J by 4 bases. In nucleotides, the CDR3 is TGTGCCAGCAGCGTAGCCCCCTCCGGGACAGGGATTAAGTACGAGCAGTACTTC. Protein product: CASSVAPSGTGIKYEQYF.

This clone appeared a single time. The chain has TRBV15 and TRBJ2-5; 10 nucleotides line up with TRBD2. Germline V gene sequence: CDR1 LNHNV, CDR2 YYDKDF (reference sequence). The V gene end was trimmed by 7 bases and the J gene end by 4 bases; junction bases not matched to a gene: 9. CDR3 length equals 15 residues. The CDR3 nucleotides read TGTGCCACCACCTTAGCGGGAGGACCGAGAGAGACCCAGTACTTC. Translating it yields CATTLAGGPRETQYF.

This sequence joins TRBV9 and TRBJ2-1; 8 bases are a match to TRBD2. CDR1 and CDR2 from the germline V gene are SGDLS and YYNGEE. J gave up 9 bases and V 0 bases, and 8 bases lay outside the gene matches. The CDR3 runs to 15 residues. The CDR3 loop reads CASSVARAGAGEQFF. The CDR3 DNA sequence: TGTGCCAGCAGCGTAGCTCGAGCGGGAGCAGGTGAGCAGTTCTTC.

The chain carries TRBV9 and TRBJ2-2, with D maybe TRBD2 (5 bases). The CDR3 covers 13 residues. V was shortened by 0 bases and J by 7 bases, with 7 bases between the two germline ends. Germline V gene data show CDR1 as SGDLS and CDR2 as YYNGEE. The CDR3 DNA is TGTGCCAGCAGCGTAGGGGGAGTCGGGGAGCTGTTTTTT. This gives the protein CASSVGGVGELFF.

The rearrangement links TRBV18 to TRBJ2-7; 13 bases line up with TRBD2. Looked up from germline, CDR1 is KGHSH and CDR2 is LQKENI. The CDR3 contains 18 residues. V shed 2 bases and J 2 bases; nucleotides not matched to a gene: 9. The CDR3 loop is CASSPSTSGRVNAYEQYF. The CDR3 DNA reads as TGTGCCAGCTCACCAAGCACTAGCGGGAGGGTAAACGCCTACGAGCAGTACTTC.